A selection of T cell receptor beta chains follows, all from one sample in a study of identical twins. TCRdb ran MiXCR on the 5' RACE reads and lists one entry per CDR3 protein. Of approximately 1.8 million distinct CDR3 sequences listed, less than 35% are singletons. Material for sequencing was cord blood. The receptors stem from a newborn girl in good health. Both conserved end residues are part of each CDR3. D genes are given only for firm matches. A row's size may be missing; if present it is once, few, many or a size class.

J | D | size | V | DNA | CDR3
TRBJ2-5 | - | few | TRBV11-2 | TGTGCCAGCAGCTTGGGCGCTAGGGTCCCTCAAGAGACCCAGTACTTC | CASSLGARVPQETQYF
TRBJ1-1 | TRBD1 | - | TRBV30 | TGTGCCTGGAGTCAGGGGGTGAACACTGAAGCTTTCTTT | CAWSQGVNTEAFF
TRBJ2-1 | TRBD1 | - | TRBV27 | TGTGCCTGCAGCACGGACAGGGGCAATGAGCAGTTCTTC | CACSTDRGNEQFF
TRBJ2-3 | - | - | TRBV3-1 | TGTGCCAGCAGCCAATGGGAAGACCGTGATACGCAGTATTTT | CASSQWEDRDTQYF
TRBJ2-5 | - | many | TRBV6-5 | TGTGCCAGCAGTTACGGGGTCTCATACCAAGAGACCCAGTACTTC | CASSYGVSYQETQYF
TRBJ2-7 | - | - | TRBV7-2 | TGTGCCGGCAGCTTAGGTCGGGCTCTCTTCACCTACGAGCAGTACTTC | CAGSLGRALFTYEQYF
TRBJ2-1 | - | few | TRBV5-1 | TGCGCCAGCAGCTCCACATTCCTCATTAGGGAGGAACCCGACAATGAGCAGTTCTTC | CASSSTFLIREEPDNEQFF
TRBJ1-1 | TRBD1 | - | TRBV18 | TGTGCCAGCTCAAACTTCGACAGGGTGGTAACTGAAGCTTTCTTT | CASSNFDRVVTEAFF
TRBJ2-7 | - | - | TRBV7-2 | TGTGCCAGCAGCTTGGCGATGGGGAGCTCCTACGAGCAGTACTTC | CASSLAMGSSYEQYF
TRBJ1-1 | - | - | TRBV19 | TGTGCCAGTCGTGGCGGCGCCACCCTGGGAGCTTTCTTT | CASRGGATLGAFF
TRBJ2-2 | - | - | TRBV11-2 | TGTGCCAACAGGGTTTTTGCGGGCGGGGAGCTGTTTTTT | CANRVFAGGELFF
TRBJ2-4 | - | - | TRBV20-1 | TGCAGTGCTACCCAGGAAGAGCAGTACTTC | CSATQEEQYF
TRBJ1-1 | TRBD1 | - | TRBV5-1 | TGCGCCAGCAGCTTGTGGGTTGGGACAGACAACACTGAAGCTTTCTTT | CASSLWVGTDNTEAFF
TRBJ2-1 | - | few | TRBV4-1 | TGCGCCAGCAGCCAAGATTCGGCAAGCTCCTACAATGAGCAGTTCTTC | CASSQDSASSYNEQFF
TRBJ2-1 | - | few | TRBV3-1 | TGTGCCAGCAGCCAAGGCGGCGCTGAGCAGTTCTTC | CASSQGGAEQFF
TRBJ2-3 | TRBD2 | - | TRBV18 | TGTGCCAGCTCACCTCTCCAATCTGGGGGGGCAGATACGCAGTATTTT | CASSPLQSGGADTQYF
TRBJ1-1 | - | - | TRBV27 | TGTGCCAGCAGTTTATCGATCCTGAACACTGAAGCTTTCTTT | CASSLSILNTEAFF
TRBJ2-7 | - | few | TRBV29-1 | TGCAGCGCCTTCCTCCCCCTTTGGGGGAACGAGCAGTACTTC | CSAFLPLWGNEQYF
TRBJ1-4 | - | many | TRBV29-1 | TGCAGCGTTTCAATTCCGTCGGCAACTAATGAAAAACTGTTTTTT | CSVSIPSATNEKLFF
TRBJ1-6 | TRBD1 | few | TRBV28 | TGTGCCAGCAGTGACATTATCCGGGACAGGGGACATTCACCCCTCCACTTT | CASSDIIRDRGHSPLHF
TRBJ1-1 | - | few | TRBV28 | TGTGCCAGCAGACCACCGGGACACCGGAACACTGAAGCTTTCTTT | CASRPPGHRNTEAFF
TRBJ2-7 | TRBD2 | - | TRBV28 | TGTGCCAGCAGTTCCCCGGGGGGGGGTAGGGTTTACGAGCAGTACTTC | CASSSPGGGRVYEQYF
TRBJ2-1 | TRBD2 | few | TRBV5-1 | TGCGCCAGCAGCGAGGGGACTAGCGGGATCTTCTCTGATGAGCAGTTCTTC | CASSEGTSGIFSDEQFF
TRBJ2-5 | TRBD2 | few | TRBV11-1 | TGTGCCAGCAGCTTGGGTACACTAGCGGAGCAAGAGACCCAGTACTTC | CASSLGTLAEQETQYF
TRBJ2-3 | - | - | TRBV20-1 | TGCAGTGCCAGAAAAGGACTTTTATATACAGATACGCAGTATTTT | CSARKGLLYTDTQYF
TRBJ2-7 | - | few | TRBV2 | TGTGCCAGCAGTGAAGCGTTTATAGTCGAGGCCTACGAGCAGTACTTC | CASSEAFIVEAYEQYF
TRBJ2-5 | - | few | TRBV20-1 | TGCAGTGCTGGTTTATTGAGAGGTCGGGAGACCCAGTACTTC | CSAGLLRGRETQYF
TRBJ2-3 | - | many | TRBV7-2 | TGTGCCAGCAGCTTAGGGATAGGGACAGATACGCAGTATTTT | CASSLGIGTDTQYF
TRBJ2-1 | TRBD2 | few | TRBV7-8 | TGTGCCAGCAGCATACTAGCGAGGGGCGATGAGCAGTTCTTC | CASSILARGDEQFF
TRBJ2-1 | - | many | TRBV7-9 | TGTGCCAGCAGCCCAGGGTTTGAGCAGTTCTTC | CASSPGFEQFF
TRBJ2-5 | TRBD2 | few | TRBV27 | TGTGCCAGCAGCCCGACTAGCGGGAGTAGTGAGCAGTACTTC | CASSPTSGSSEQYF
TRBJ1-1 | - | - | TRBV18 | TGTGCCAGCTCACCAAGGGACGAAAACACTGAAGCTTTCTTT | CASSPRDENTEAFF
TRBJ1-1 | - | few | TRBV14 | TGTGCCAGCAGCCAAGTGGATCCCGGGACACCCATGAACACTGAAGCTTTCTTT | CASSQVDPGTPMNTEAFF
TRBJ1-1 | - | few | TRBV29-1 | TGCAGCGTACTAAGGCCGTTGAACACTGAAGCTTTCTTT | CSVLRPLNTEAFF
TRBJ1-5 | - | few | TRBV20-1 | TGCAGTGCTAGGCTAGGGGGGACGGGCAATCAGCCCCAGCATTTT | CSARLGGTGNQPQHF
TRBJ2-5 | - | - | TRBV29-1 | TGCAGCGTTTGGGGAACAGGGCAGGAGACCCAGTACTTC | CSVWGTGQETQYF
TRBJ2-3 | TRBD1 | - | TRBV6-1 | TGTGCCACAAGAGAGGGGGCCTCTAGCACAGATACGCAGTATTTT | CATREGASSTDTQYF
TRBJ2-7 | TRBD2 | - | TRBV12-3/TRBV12-4 | TGTGCCAGCAGTTCCGGGACTAGCGGGAGGGCAAGGTACGAGCAGTACTTC | CASSSGTSGRARYEQYF
TRBJ2-3 | TRBD2 | few | TRBV27 | TGTGCCAGCAGTTCCACTGGGACTAGCGGGATCTGGCTTACGCAGTATTTT | CASSSTGTSGIWLTQYF
TRBJ1-2 | - | - | TRBV3-1 | TGTGCCAGCAGCCAATTAGGACAGACTAACTATGGCTACACCTTC | CASSQLGQTNYGYTF
TRBJ1-5 | - | few | TRBV6-6 | TGTGCCAGCAGTTACTCAAGGGGACTCAATCAGCCCCAGCATTTT | CASSYSRGLNQPQHF
TRBJ2-5 | - | - | TRBV5-1 | TGCGCCAGCAACGACGCGGGACCAAACCAAGAGACCCAGTACTTC | CASNDAGPNQETQYF
TRBJ2-7 | TRBD2 | few | TRBV28 | TGTGCCAGCAGCGGGGAGGGCGACGAGCAGTACTTC | CASSGEGDEQYF
TRBJ2-4 | - | many | TRBV5-1 | TGCGCCAGCAGCCCCCGGGGAAACATTCAGTACTTC | CASSPRGNIQYF
TRBJ2-5 | TRBD2 | - | TRBV20-1 | TGCAGTGCTAGGACTAGCGGCCACTCCCAGTACTTC | CSARTSGHSQYF
TRBJ1-2 | - | - | TRBV5-1 | TGCGCCAGCAGTCTCGAGATTACTCATGGCTACACCTTC | CASSLEITHGYTF
TRBJ2-1 | TRBD2 | once | TRBV29-1 | TGCAGCGTGGGGACTAGCGGGGGCCTTTACAATGAGCAGTTCTTC | CSVGTSGGLYNEQFF